The entry that follows covers one T cell receptor beta chain sequence. The antigen is unknown. These data come from a study of cytomegalovirus exposure and HLA in healthy donors. Across the whole study: Sequencing of about 200 million T cells in an earlier analysis found around 120 million unique TCR beta sequences.

Whole-study findings and limits: Apart from CMV serostatus, no immune exposure information was available. Later on, an analysis showed TCR association rates differing by HLA locus, with DRB1 the most and HLA-C the fewest. Apparent HLA restriction characterized most CMV-associated TCR beta chains in a later analysis.

The PCR used 60 Vbeta and 13 Jbeta primers. Here immunoSEQ multiplex PCR was the method, and the copy in TCRdb shows in-frame clones only, minus some. The sample records 150,000 to 180,000 clones, around 75% being singletons. V was clipped by 3 bases and J by 0 bases, with 12 bases between them. This CDR3 has 16 amino acids. Germline assignment: CDR1 LGHNA and CDR2 YNFKEQ. Input material: PBMCs. V is TRBV4-2 and J is TRBJ1-3; weak D call: TRBD1 (6 bases). This TCR was recovered from a young man in good health and CMV-seropositive. DNA of the CDR3: TGTGCCAGCAGCCACCCGGGACAAAACTCTGGAAACACCATATATTTT. It codes for CASSHPGQNSGNTIYF.